This T cell receptor (beta chain) originates from a study of blood T cell repertoires in COVID-19. Study as a whole: Researchers got acute and convalescent COVID-19 samples from the United States, Italy and Spain.

Original processing methods: Reference gene primer amplification in the assay estimated nucleated cell counts. The assay was immunoSEQ multiplex PCR, and TCRdb's table has in-frame clones only and misses some. Clone size and V and J calls were adopted from that table, with D and trimming inferred from the DNA. Seen here are about 130,000 clones, 86% observed once, and the top ten hold approximately 5%. V lost 4 bases, J lost 5 bases, and 8 bases stayed unmatched. There are 15 residues in the CDR3. Germline CDR1 SGHDN, CDR2 FVKESK. V gene TRBV14 combines with J gene TRBJ2-1, with TRBD2 identical over 7 bases. This clonotype was sampled from a human donor in a cohort sampled during active COVID-19. Sequenced: peripheral blood. Written as DNA, the CDR3 is TGTGCCAGCAGCCCCCCCCAGCGGGGCCACAATGAGCAGTTCTTC. Encoded protein: CASSPPQRGHNEQFF.